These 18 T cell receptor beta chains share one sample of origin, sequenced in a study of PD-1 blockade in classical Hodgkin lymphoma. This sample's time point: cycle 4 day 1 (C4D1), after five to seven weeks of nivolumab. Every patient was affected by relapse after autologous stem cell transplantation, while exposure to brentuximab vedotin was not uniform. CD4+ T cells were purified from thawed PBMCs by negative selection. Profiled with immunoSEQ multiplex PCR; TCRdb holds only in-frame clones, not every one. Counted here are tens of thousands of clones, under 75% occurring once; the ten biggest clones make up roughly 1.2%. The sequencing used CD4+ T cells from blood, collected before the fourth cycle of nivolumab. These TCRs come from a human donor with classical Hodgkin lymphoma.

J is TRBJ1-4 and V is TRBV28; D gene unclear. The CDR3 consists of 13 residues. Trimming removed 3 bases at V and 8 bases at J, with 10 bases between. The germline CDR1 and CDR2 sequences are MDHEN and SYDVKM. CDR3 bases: TGTGCCAGCAGTTTTACCCCCAAGGAAAAACTGTTTTTT. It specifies CASSFTPKEKLFF.

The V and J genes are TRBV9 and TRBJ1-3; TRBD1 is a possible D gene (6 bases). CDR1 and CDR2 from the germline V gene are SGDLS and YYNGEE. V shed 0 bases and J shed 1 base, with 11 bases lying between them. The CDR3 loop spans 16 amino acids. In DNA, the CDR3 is TGTGCCAGCAGCGTAGCCCCGCAGGGGTCTGGAAACACCATATATTTT. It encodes CASSVAPQGSGNTIYF.

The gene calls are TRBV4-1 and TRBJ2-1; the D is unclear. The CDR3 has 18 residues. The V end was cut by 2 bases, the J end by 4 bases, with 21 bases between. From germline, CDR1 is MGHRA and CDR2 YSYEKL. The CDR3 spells CASSQFIISNKLYNEQFF. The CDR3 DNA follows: TGCGCCAGCAGCCAATTCATTATTTCCAACAAGCTTTACAATGAGCAGTTCTTC.

The CDR3 nucleotides read TGTGCCAGCACTCCCGGGGGAAATCAGCCCCAGCATTTT. This gives the protein CASTPGGNQPQHF. This chain links TRBV18 with TRBJ1-5, with D tentatively TRBD1 (5 bases). This CDR3 has 13 amino acids. Germline CDR1 reads KGHSH; CDR2 reads LQKENI. V was trimmed by 8 bases and J by 4 bases, leaving 12 bases between them. The full variable domain, its missing parts supplied by reference TRBV18 and TRBJ1-5, is NAGVMQNPRHLVRRRGQEARLRCSPMKGHSHVYWYRQLPEEGLKFMVYLQKENIIDESGMPKERFSAEFPKEGPSILRIQQVVRGDSAAYFCASTPGGNQPQHFGDGTRLSIL.

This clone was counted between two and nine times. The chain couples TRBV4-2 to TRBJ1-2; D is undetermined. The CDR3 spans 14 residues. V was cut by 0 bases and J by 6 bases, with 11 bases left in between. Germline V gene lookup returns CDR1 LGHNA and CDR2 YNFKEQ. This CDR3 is CASSQDLTPHGYTF. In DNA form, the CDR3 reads TGTGCCAGCAGCCAAGATCTGACTCCCCATGGCTACACCTTC.

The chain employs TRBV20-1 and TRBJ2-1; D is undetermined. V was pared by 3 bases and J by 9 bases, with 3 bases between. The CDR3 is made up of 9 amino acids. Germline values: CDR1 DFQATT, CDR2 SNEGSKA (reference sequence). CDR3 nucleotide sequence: TGCAGTGCTAGTTTTGAGCAGTTCTTC. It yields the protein CSASFEQFF.

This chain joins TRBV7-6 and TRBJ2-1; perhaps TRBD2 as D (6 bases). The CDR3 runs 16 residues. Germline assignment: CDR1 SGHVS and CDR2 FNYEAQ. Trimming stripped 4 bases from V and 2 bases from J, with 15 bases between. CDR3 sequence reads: CASSSGGSQAYNEQFF. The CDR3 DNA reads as TGTGCCAGCAGCTCTGGGGGGAGTCAGGCCTACAATGAGCAGTTCTTC.

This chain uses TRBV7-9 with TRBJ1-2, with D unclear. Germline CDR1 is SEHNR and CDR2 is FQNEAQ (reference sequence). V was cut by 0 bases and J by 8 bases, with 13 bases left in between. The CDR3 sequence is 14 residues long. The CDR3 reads CASSLAQYEGGYTF. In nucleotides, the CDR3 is TGTGCCAGCAGCTTAGCCCAATATGAGGGAGGCTACACCTTC.

CDR3 DNA: TGTGCCACCCAGTCATGGAGCTCCTATAATTCACCCCTCCACTTT. Residues: CATQSWSSYNSPLHF. The V and J genes are TRBV5-4 and TRBJ1-6; no reliable D call. The CDR3 totals 15 residues. CDR1 and CDR2 (germline): SGHNT, YYREEE (reference sequence). V gave up 9 bases and J gave up 0 bases, with 13 bases separating them. The variable domain in full, with the rest retrieved from reference TRBV5-4 and TRBJ1-6, is ETGVTQSPTHLIKTRGQQVTLRCSSQSGHNTVSWYQQALGQGPQFIFQYYREEENGRGNFPPRFSGLQFPNYSSELNVNALELDDSALYLCATQSWSSYNSPLHFGNGTRLTVT.

CDR3: CASRDRVAGYTF. The CDR3 DNA sequence: TGTGCCAGCAGGGACAGGGTTGCTGGCTACACCTTC. The chain couples TRBV2 to TRBJ1-2; 8 nucleotides line up with TRBD1. V shed 6 bases and J 7 bases; nucleotides not matched to a gene: 4. Germline CDR1 is SNHLY and CDR2 is FYNNEI. The CDR3 contains 12 residues.

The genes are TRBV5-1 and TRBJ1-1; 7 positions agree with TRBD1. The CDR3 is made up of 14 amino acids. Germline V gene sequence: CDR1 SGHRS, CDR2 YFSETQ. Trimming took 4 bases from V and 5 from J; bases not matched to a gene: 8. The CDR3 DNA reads TGCGCCAGCAGCCGAAACAGGGGAGAGACTGAAGCTTTCTTT. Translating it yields CASSRNRGETEAFF.

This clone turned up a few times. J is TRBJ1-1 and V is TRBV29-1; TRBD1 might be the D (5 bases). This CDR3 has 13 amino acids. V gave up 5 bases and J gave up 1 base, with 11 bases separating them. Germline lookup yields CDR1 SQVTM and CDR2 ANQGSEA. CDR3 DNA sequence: TGCAGCGTTCGCGTCGGGGGGAACACTGAAGCTTTCTTT. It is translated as CSVRVGGNTEAFF.

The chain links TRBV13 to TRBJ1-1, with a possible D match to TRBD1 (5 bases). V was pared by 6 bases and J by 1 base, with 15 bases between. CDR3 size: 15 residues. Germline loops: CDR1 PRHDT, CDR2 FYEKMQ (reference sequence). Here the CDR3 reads CASRRYYQGNTEAFF. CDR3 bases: TGTGCCAGCAGACGGTACTACCAGGGGAACACTGAAGCTTTCTTT.

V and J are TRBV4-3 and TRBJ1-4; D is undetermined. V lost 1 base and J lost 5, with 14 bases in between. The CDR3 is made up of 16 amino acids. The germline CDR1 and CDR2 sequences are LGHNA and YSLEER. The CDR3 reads CASSQGVLGRNEKLFF. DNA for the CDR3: TGCGCCAGCAGCCAAGGGGTTTTGGGGAGGAATGAAAAACTGTTTTTT.

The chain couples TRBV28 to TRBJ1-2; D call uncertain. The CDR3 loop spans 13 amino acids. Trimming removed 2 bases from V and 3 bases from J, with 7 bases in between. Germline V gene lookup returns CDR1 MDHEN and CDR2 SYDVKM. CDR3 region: CASSLVQYYGYTF. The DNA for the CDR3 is TGTGCCAGCAGTTTAGTACAGTACTATGGCTACACCTTC.

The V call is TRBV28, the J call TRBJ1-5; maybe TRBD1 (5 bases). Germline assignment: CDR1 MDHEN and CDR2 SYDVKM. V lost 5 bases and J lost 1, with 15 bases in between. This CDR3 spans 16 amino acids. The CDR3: CASSPGLGGSNQPQHF. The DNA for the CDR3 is TGTGCCAGCAGTCCTGGCCTGGGGGGGAGCAATCAGCCCCAGCATTTT.

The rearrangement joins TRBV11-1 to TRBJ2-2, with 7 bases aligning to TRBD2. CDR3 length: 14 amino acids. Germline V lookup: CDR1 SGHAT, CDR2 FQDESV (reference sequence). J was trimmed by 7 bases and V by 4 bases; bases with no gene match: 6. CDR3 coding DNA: TGTGCCAGCAGCTCAGCGGGGACGGTCGGGGAGCTGTTTTTT. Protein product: CASSSAGTVGELFF.

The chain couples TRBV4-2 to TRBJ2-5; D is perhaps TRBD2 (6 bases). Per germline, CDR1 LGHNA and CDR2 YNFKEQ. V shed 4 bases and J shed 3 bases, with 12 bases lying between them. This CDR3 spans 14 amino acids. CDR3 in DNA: TGTGCCAGCAGCCGGGAGGACTCTAAAGAGACCCAGTACTTC. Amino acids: CASSREDSKETQYF.